The rows below give T cell receptor beta chains drawn from one sample of a study of blood T cell repertoires in COVID-19. Here immunoSEQ multiplex PCR was the method, and the copy in TCRdb shows in-frame clones only, minus some. The top ten clones hold 9.5% to 11% of a sample with about 270,000 clones, 75% to 90% of them seen once. Input material: peripheral blood. The receptor set was obtained from a woman in her 70s with acute or convalescent COVID-19. Both conserved end residues are trimmed from each CDR3. A D gene is named only where the DNA matches it firmly.

length | D | J | V | CDR3
12 | NA | TRBJ2-5 | TRBV4-1 | ASAPGSGPETQY
12 | NA | TRBJ1-1 | TRBV10-3 | AISLGQSNTEAF
12 | NA | TRBJ1-1 | TRBV11-2 | ASSLRGYNTEAF
13 | NA | TRBJ2-2 | TRBV24-1 | ATRSTGANTGELF
11 | TRBD1 | TRBJ2-2 | TRBV29-1 | SVTGAHTGELF
12 | NA | TRBJ2-2 | TRBV3-1/TRBV3-2 | ASSREGRTGELF
13 | TRBD2 | TRBJ2-1 | TRBV19 | ASGEIAGGYNEQF
11 | TRBD2 | TRBJ2-5 | TRBV29-1 | SVGPTSGETQY
11 | TRBD1 | TRBJ1-1 | TRBV4-2 | ASSQDGRQGDF
13 | NA | TRBJ2-1 | TRBV19 | ASSIAGNSYNEQF
12 | TRBD1 | TRBJ1-1 | TRBV6-5 | ATSPGQGWTEAF
12 | NA | TRBJ2-7 | TRBV5-1 | ASSLLTAGYEQY
13 | TRBD1 | TRBJ2-1 | TRBV9 | ASSAGTGEYNEQF
13 | TRBD2 | TRBJ2-1 | TRBV30 | ACRRGAGGESEQF
14 | TRBD1 | TRBJ2-2 | TRBV27 | ASSLRTGAYTGELF
11 | NA | TRBJ2-7 | TRBV6-5 | ASARTRAYEQY
10 | NA | TRBJ2-7 | TRBV5-6 | ASSLPGYEQY
13 | NA | TRBJ2-1 | TRBV5-1 | ASSLGGGSYNEQF
12 | NA | TRBJ1-1 | TRBV3-1/TRBV3-2 | ASSYNRDRTEAF
12 | NA | TRBJ2-1 | TRBV4-1 | ASSRLTTSNEQF
14 | NA | TRBJ2-2 | TRBV11-3 | ASSFSSGSDTGELF
13 | TRBD2 | TRBJ2-7 | TRBV19 | ASSIALAGGYEQY
13 | TRBD2 | TRBJ2-2 | TRBV3-1/TRBV3-2 | ASTLGTRDTGELF
13 | TRBD2 | TRBJ2-5 | TRBV7-3 | ASSLQRGNQETQY
15 | TRBD2 | TRBJ2-1 | TRBV7-2 | ASSLLGGGAPGNEQF
11 | NA | TRBJ1-2 | TRBV6-5 | ASSLLPIISYT
14 | TRBD1 | TRBJ2-2 | TRBV19 | ASSTWDRGRAGELF
12 | TRBD1 | TRBJ2-1 | TRBV5-5 | ASSLTGGRNEQF
12 | NA | TRBJ2-4 | TRBV29-1 | SVVAPGSKNIQY
12 | NA | TRBJ2-3 | TRBV11-2 | ASSLAGVTDTQY
12 | NA | TRBJ1-3 | TRBV6-5 | ASMVEQGGNTIY
13 | TRBD1 | TRBJ1-4 | TRBV5-1 | ASSPPGQGNEKLF
12 | TRBD1 | TRBJ1-1 | TRBV10-3 | AISERQGNTEAF
12 | NA | TRBJ1-3 | TRBV11-2 | ASSPRFSGNTIY
11 | NA | TRBJ1-1 | TRBV6-6 | ASSLGGNTEAF
13 | TRBD1 | TRBJ2-2 | TRBV11-2 | ASSLVGQATGELF
15 | TRBD1 | TRBJ1-1 | TRBV14 | ASSPTYRTGAPTEAF
18 | NA | TRBJ2-7 | TRBV3-1/TRBV3-2 | ASSQEPLGTSTLHSTVQY
12 | NA | TRBJ2-5 | TRBV3-1/TRBV3-2 | ASSQDNFQETQY
14 | NA | TRBJ1-3 | TRBV6-5 | ASSYSGQFSGNTIY
11 | NA | TRBJ1-2 | TRBV3-1/TRBV3-2 | ASSQAGSFGYT
12 | NA | TRBJ2-7 | TRBV7-2 | ASSPSGGDYEQY
14 | NA | TRBJ2-7 | TRBV21-1 | ASSFWEWDRGLPPY
12 | NA | TRBJ2-3 | TRBV5-8 | ASSLGFIADTQY
13 | NA | TRBJ1-5 | TRBV3-1/TRBV3-2 | ASSQVPGGNQPQH
12 | NA | TRBJ2-3 | TRBV6-2/TRBV6-3 | ASTPAGVADTQY
11 | NA | TRBJ2-1 | TRBV29-1 | SVGGPRYNEQF
13 | TRBD2 | TRBJ2-1 | TRBV5-4 | ASSLAERGNNEQF
14 | NA | TRBJ2-2 | TRBV7-6 | ASSLAQGASTGELF
11 | NA | TRBJ2-3 | TRBV29-1 | SVPGDGTDTQY
12 | NA | TRBJ1-6 | TRBV10-3 | AIRADLAFSPLH
13 | NA | TRBJ1-3 | TRBV15 | ATSPGAVSGNTIY
12 | NA | TRBJ2-3 | TRBV6-5 | ASRTTGGADTQY
12 | NA | TRBJ2-2 | TRBV27 | ASKGVGDTGELF